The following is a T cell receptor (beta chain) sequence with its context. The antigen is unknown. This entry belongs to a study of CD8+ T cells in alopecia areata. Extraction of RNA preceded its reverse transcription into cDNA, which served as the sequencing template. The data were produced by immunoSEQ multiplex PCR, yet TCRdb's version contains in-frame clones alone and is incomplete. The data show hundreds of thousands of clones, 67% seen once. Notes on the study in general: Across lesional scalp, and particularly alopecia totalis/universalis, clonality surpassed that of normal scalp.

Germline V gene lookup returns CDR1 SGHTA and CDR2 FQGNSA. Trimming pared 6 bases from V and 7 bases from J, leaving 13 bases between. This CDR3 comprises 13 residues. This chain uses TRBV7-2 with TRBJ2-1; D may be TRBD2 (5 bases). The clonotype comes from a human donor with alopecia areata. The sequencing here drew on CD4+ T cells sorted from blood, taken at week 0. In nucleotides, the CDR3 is TGTGCCAGCAGTCGGGGTGTAGCGAATGAGCAGTTCTTC. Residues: CASSRGVANEQFF.